Following are 23 T cell receptor beta chains from one sample sequenced in a study of shared clonotypes between healthy human individuals. Sequencing was performed with immunoSEQ multiplex PCR; in TCRdb, only in-frame clones are kept and a portion is missing. The sample yields about 990,000 clones, approximately 78% seen once. The sequenced sample consisted of memory CD4+ T cells from PBMCs. Subset of the sample: CD45RA-negative fraction. The receptors come from a man aged 18 to 29 in good health. Some clones in this sample may be carry-over from other donors' samples.

The sample holds one count of this clone. The chain uses TRBV5-1 and TRBJ2-7; D is uncertain. CDR3 size: 14 residues. V was clipped by 2 bases and J by 0 bases, with 9 bases between them. The germline CDR1 and CDR2 sequences are SGHRS and YFSETQ. The CDR3 nucleotides read TGCGCCAGCAGCTTAGAAGAAAGCTCCTACGAGCAGTACTTC. It specifies CASSLEESSYEQYF. Combining the CDR3 with reference TRBV5-1 and TRBJ2-7 gives the whole variable domain KAGVTQTPRYLIKTRGQQVTLSCSPISGHRSVSWYQQTPGQGLQFLFEYFSETQRNKGNFPGRFSGRQFSNSRSEMNVSTLELGDSALYLCASSLEESSYEQYFGPGTRLTVT.

This sequence joins TRBV5-1 and TRBJ2-2; TRBD1 agrees at 11 bases. J was trimmed by 3 bases and V by 4 bases; bases with no gene match: 5. The CDR3 sequence is 16 residues long. Germline-derived CDR1 and CDR2 are SGHRS and YFSETQ. CDR3 protein: CASSGQGAPDTGELFF. The CDR3 region has the DNA TGCGCCAGCAGCGGACAGGGGGCGCCTGACACCGGGGAGCTGTTTTTT. Drawing the rest from reference TRBV5-1 and TRBJ2-2, the complete variable domain is KAGVTQTPRYLIKTRGQQVTLSCSPISGHRSVSWYQQTPGQGLQFLFEYFSETQRNKGNFPGRFSGRQFSNSRSEMNVSTLELGDSALYLCASSGQGAPDTGELFFGEGSRLTVL.

The chain links TRBV5-1 to TRBJ2-1, with D unresolved. This CDR3 is 15 amino acids long. Trimming left V 2 bases short and J 3 bases short, with 12 bases between. Germline V gene sequence: CDR1 SGHRS, CDR2 YFSETQ. The CDR3, as DNA: TGCGCCAGCAGCTTTTCGGGTTCACTCTACAATGAGCAGTTCTTC. This sequence encodes CASSFSGSLYNEQFF. Filled out from reference TRBV5-1 and TRBJ2-1, the complete variable domain reads KAGVTQTPRYLIKTRGQQVTLSCSPISGHRSVSWYQQTPGQGLQFLFEYFSETQRNKGNFPGRFSGRQFSNSRSEMNVSTLELGDSALYLCASSFSGSLYNEQFFGPGTRLTVL.

There are a few counts of this clone. The chain joins TRBV28 to TRBJ1-1, with 9 bases aligning to TRBD1. Germline V gives CDR1 MDHEN, CDR2 SYDVKM. V lost 5 bases and J lost 7; bases outside the gene matches: 14. The CDR3 sequence is 16 residues long. The DNA of the CDR3 is TGTGCCAGCAGTGTACCGGGACAGGGTATACGAGTTGAAGCTTTCTTT. Protein product: CASSVPGQGIRVEAFF.

The chain uses TRBV5-1 and TRBJ2-1; D possibly corresponds to TRBD2 (6 bases). The CDR3 has 16 residues. CDR1 is SGHRS and CDR2 is YFSETQ in the germline V gene. V gave up 0 bases and J gave up 4 bases, with 14 bases separating them. The CDR3: CASSLGPFSGYNEQFF. The CDR3 nucleotides read TGCGCCAGCAGCTTGGGGCCCTTTAGCGGATACAATGAGCAGTTCTTC.

This chain connects TRBV14 to TRBJ2-3; no firm D call. V lost 2 bases, J lost 3 bases, and 6 bases lay in between. The CDR3 is 13 residues long. Germline CDR1 is SGHDN and CDR2 is FVKESK. The DNA of the CDR3 is TGTGCCAGCAGCCAACGGTTAACAGATACGCAGTATTTT. Its protein product is CASSQRLTDTQYF.

The gene calls are TRBV30 and TRBJ2-2; the D gene is possibly TRBD1 (6 bases). The CDR3 contains 13 residues. Germline assignment: CDR1 GTSNPN and CDR2 SVGIG (reference sequence). V was shortened by 2 bases and J by 9 bases, with 13 bases between the two germline ends. CDR3 nucleotide sequence: TGTGCCTGGAGTTCCAGGGGATCCAGGGAGCTGTTTTTT. This encodes CAWSSRGSRELFF. The whole variable domain, remainder taken from reference TRBV30 and TRBJ2-2, is SQTIHQWPATLVQPVGSPLSLECTVEGTSNPNLYWYRQAAGRGLQLLFYSVGIGQISSEVPQNLSASRPQDRQFILSSKKLLLSDSGFYLCAWSSRGSRELFFGEGSRLTVL.

This chain uses TRBV29-1 with TRBJ2-1; 11 positions agree with TRBD2. V shed 0 bases, J shed 0 bases, and the junction held 1 base outside the gene matches. This CDR3 contains 16 residues. Germline CDR1 reads SQVTM; CDR2 reads ANQGSEA. This CDR3 reads CSVEEGLAASYNEQFF. The DNA for the CDR3 is TGCAGCGTTGAAGAGGGACTAGCGGCCTCCTACAATGAGCAGTTCTTC.

The rearrangement joins TRBV27 to TRBJ2-2; D might be TRBD1 or TRBD2, each matching 7 bases. The V end was cut by 1 base, the J end by 0 bases, with 12 bases between. Germline CDR1 reads MNHEY; CDR2 reads SMNVEV (reference sequence). The CDR3 has 17 amino acids. CDR3 region: CASSLWAGGANTGELFF. CDR3 in DNA: TGTGCCAGCAGTTTATGGGCAGGGGGGGCGAACACCGGGGAGCTGTTTTTT.

The chain couples TRBV27 to TRBJ2-5; TRBD1 agrees at 9 bases. The trim removed 5 bases at V and 7 bases at J, leaving 8 bases unmatched. The CDR3 has 14 residues. Looked up from germline, CDR1 is MNHEY and CDR2 is SMNVEV (reference sequence). The CDR3 here is CASSPGQGTGTQYF. The CDR3 DNA sequence: TGTGCCAGCAGTCCGGGACAGGGAACGGGGACCCAGTACTTC.

About this clone itself: A read error may explain this, as a much larger clone is one base away. The chain joins TRBV10-3 to TRBJ2-7; perhaps D is TRBD1 or TRBD2 (5 bases each). Between the trimmed V and J ends, which lost 8 bases and 6 bases, there was a span of 20 bases. The CDR3 extends over 14 amino acids. Germline CDR1 is ENHRY and CDR2 is SYGVKD. CDR3 DNA sequence: TGTGCCATCGACCCCACACGGGACCGATCCGAGCAGTACTTC. It encodes CAIDPTRDRSEQYF.

Points on this clone: Other DNA variants within this sample encode the same CDR3. This sequence joins TRBV28 and TRBJ1-2, with 7 bases lining up with TRBD1. V trimming: 6 bases; J trimming: 2 bases; junction bases outside the gene matches: 3. From germline, CDR1 is MDHEN and CDR2 SYDVKM. This CDR3 comprises 13 residues. Written as DNA, the CDR3 is TGTGCCAGCAGCCGACAGGGAAACTATGGCTACACCTTC. Amino acid sequence: CASSRQGNYGYTF.

The gene calls are TRBV7-8 and TRBJ1-3, with D perhaps TRBD1 (5 bases). Germline values: CDR1 SGHVS, CDR2 FQNEAQ. V lost 8 bases to trimming and J lost 0 bases, with 11 bases between them. The CDR3 length is 14 residues. CDR3 sequence: CASARGSSGNTIYF. In DNA form, the CDR3 reads TGTGCCAGCGCGAGGGGAAGCTCTGGAAACACCATATATTTT.

CDR3 sequence (DNA): TGTGCCAGCAGTGAGCGGGAGCCGAACACAGATACGCAGTATTTT. It is translated as CASSEREPNTDTQYF. V is TRBV27 and J is TRBJ2-3; 8 bases fit TRBD2. This CDR3 has 15 residues. CDR1 MNHEY and CDR2 SMNVEV come from the germline V gene (reference sequence). V lost 5 bases, J lost 2 bases, and 6 bases stayed unmatched.

This chain uses TRBV4-2 with TRBJ2-7, with 8 bases fitting TRBD2. Unmatched junction bases numbered 9, after V lost 2 bases and J lost 0 bases. This CDR3 is 17 amino acids long. The germline V gene encodes CDR1 LGHNA and CDR2 YNFKEQ. CDR3 in DNA: TGTGCCAGCAGCCAACTCGCGGGGGGCGGCATCTCCTACGAGCAGTACTTC. Its translation is CASSQLAGGGISYEQYF.

This sequence joins TRBV7-2 and TRBJ2-1; TRBD2 aligns across 8 bases. Per the germline V gene, CDR1 is SGHTA and CDR2 is FQGNSA. This CDR3 is built from 17 residues. With 5 bases clipped from V and 1 base from J, the junction kept 10 bases outside the gene matches. The CDR3 loop is CASSHPGGLGSYNEQFF. CDR3 coding DNA: TGTGCCAGCAGCCATCCCGGGGGACTAGGGTCCTACAATGAGCAGTTCTTC. The full variable domain, rest sourced from reference TRBV7-2 and TRBJ2-1, is GAGVSQSPSNKVTEKGKDVELRCDPISGHTALYWYRQSLGQGLEFLIYFQGNSAPDKSGLPSDRFSAERTGGSVSTLTIQRTQQEDSAVYLCASSHPGGLGSYNEQFFGPGTRLTVL.

Notes on this clone: Other nucleotide sequences from this sample produce the same CDR3. The chain is built from TRBV4-3 and TRBJ1-5; D gene uncertain. Between the trimmed V and J ends, which lost 1 base and 4 bases, there was a span of 5 bases. Germline V gives CDR1 LGHNA, CDR2 YSLEER. The CDR3 has 13 residues. This chain's CDR3 is CASSQGLNQPQHF. DNA of the CDR3: TGCGCCAGCAGCCAAGGATTAAATCAGCCCCAGCATTTT.

As for this clone: Being one base from a much bigger clone, this may be a read error. The V and J genes are TRBV12-5 and TRBJ1-2; no firm D call. Germline V gives CDR1 LGHNT, CDR2 FRNRAP. Between the trimmed V and J ends, which lost 10 bases and 4 bases, there was a span of 13 bases. The CDR3 is 12 amino acids. DNA of the CDR3: TGTGCTATCTGGGAAGCGACCTATGGCTACACCTTC. It translates to CAIWEATYGYTF.

This sequence joins TRBV11-1 and TRBJ2-6, with a possible D match to TRBD1 (6 bases). The CDR3 length is 15 residues. In germline, CDR1 is SGHAT, CDR2 FQDESV (reference sequence). The V end lost 4 bases, the J end lost 4 bases, and 11 bases lay between the germline ends. The chain's CDR3 is CASSSQGSGANVLTF. The CDR3 region has the DNA TGTGCCAGCAGCTCTCAGGGGTCCGGGGCCAACGTCCTGACTTTC.

As to this clone: Only one base separates this from a far larger clonotype, so it likely reflects a read error. This sample includes further DNA sequences coding for the same CDR3. The genes are TRBV30 and TRBJ2-5; either TRBD1 or TRBD2 may supply D (6 bases each). The CDR3 consists of 13 residues. V lost 0 bases and J lost 9, with 14 bases in between. Germline V gene sequence: CDR1 GTSNPN, CDR2 SVGIG (reference sequence). CDR3 protein: CAWSVGGRTAQYF. The CDR3 DNA reads TGTGCCTGGAGTGTAGGGGGGCGGACAGCCCAGTACTTC.

This clone was recorded many times. The chain is built from TRBV5-1 and TRBJ2-2, with D perhaps TRBD2 (6 bases). The CDR3 length is 17 residues. The V end was cut by 0 bases, the J end by 5 bases, with 17 bases between. Germline V gene sequence: CDR1 SGHRS, CDR2 YFSETQ. CDR3 loop: CASSLARRGSRTGELFF. The DNA for the CDR3 is TGCGCCAGCAGCTTGGCGCGGAGGGGCTCTAGGACCGGGGAGCTGTTTTTT.

V gene TRBV5-1 combines with J gene TRBJ1-4; D unclear. CDR1 is SGHRS and CDR2 is YFSETQ in the germline V gene. Trimming removed 5 bases at V and 3 bases at J, with 8 bases between. This CDR3 spans 13 amino acids. The CDR3 spells CASRGSPNEKLFF. The CDR3 DNA reads as TGCGCCAGCAGAGGCAGCCCTAATGAAAAACTGTTTTTT.

J is TRBJ2-3 and V is TRBV7-2, with D hard to call. The V gene lost 5 bases and the J gene lost 4 bases, with 16 bases spanning the gap. CDR1 is SGHTA and CDR2 is FQGNSA in the germline V gene. The CDR3 covers 15 residues. CDR3 sequence reads: CASSPGLTRADTQYF. In DNA, the CDR3 is TGTGCCAGCAGCCCGGGCCTAACCCGGGCAGATACGCAGTATTTT.